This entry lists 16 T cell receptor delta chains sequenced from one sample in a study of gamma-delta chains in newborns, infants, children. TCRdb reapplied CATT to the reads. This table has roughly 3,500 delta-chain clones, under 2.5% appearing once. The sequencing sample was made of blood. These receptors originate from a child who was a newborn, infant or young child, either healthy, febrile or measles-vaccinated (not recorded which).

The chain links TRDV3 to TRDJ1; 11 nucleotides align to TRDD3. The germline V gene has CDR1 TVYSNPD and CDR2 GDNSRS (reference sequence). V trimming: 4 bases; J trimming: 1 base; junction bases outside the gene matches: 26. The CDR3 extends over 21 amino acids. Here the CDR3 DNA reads TGTGCCTCCCTCACCCTCCCGGCGGCCTTACTGGGGGATAGGTGCACCGATAAACTCATCTTT. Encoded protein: CASLTLPAALLGDRCTDKLIF.

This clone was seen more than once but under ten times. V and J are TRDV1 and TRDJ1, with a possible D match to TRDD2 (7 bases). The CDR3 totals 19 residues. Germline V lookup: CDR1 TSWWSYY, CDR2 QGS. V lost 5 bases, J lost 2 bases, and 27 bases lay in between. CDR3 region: CALGKKLPMVGGGTDKLIF. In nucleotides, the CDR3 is TGTGCTCTTGGGAAGAAGCTTCCTATGGTTGGTGGGGGGACCGATAAACTCATCTTT.

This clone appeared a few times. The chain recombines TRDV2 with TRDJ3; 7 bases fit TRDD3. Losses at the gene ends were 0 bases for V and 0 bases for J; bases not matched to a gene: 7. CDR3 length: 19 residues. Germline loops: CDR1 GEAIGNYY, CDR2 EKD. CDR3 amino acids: CACDTVWGPSSWDTRQMFF. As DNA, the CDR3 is TGTGCCTGTGACACCGTCTGGGGGCCGAGCTCCTGGGACACCCGACAGATGTTTTTC.

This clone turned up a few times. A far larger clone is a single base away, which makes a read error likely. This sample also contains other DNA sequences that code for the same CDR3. The DNA for the CDR3 is TGTGCCTGTGACACTGGGGGATACGATAAACTAATCTTT. It codes for CACDTGGYDKLIF. V and J are TRDV2 and TRDJ1; 11 bases are shared with TRDD3. Germline V gene data show CDR1 as GEAIGNYY and CDR2 as EKD. The CDR3 sequence is 13 residues long.

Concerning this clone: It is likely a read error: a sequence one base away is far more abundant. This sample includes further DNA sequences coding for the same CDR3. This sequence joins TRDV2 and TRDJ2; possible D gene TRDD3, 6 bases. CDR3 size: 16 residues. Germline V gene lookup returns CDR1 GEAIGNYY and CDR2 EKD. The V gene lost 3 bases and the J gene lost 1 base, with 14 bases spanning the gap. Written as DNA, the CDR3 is TGTGCCTGTGACCCGGAGGGATATAGTTTGACAGCACAACTCTTCTTT. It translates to CACDPEGYSLTAQLFF.

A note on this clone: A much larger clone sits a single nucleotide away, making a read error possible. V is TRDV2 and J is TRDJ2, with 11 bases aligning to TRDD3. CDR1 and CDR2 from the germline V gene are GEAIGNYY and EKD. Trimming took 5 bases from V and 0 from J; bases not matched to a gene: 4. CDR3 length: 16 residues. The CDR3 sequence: CACGILGDTLTAQLFF. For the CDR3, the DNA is TGTGCCTGTGGCATACTGGGGGATACTTTGACAGCACAACTCTTCTTT.

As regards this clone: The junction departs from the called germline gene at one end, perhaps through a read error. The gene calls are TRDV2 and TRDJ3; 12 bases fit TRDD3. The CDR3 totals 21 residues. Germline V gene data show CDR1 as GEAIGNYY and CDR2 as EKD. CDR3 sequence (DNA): TGTGCCTGTGGCACCGTACTGGGGGATACCCTCAGCTCCTGGGACACCCGACAGATGTTTTTC. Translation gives CACGTVLGDTLSSWDTRQMFF.

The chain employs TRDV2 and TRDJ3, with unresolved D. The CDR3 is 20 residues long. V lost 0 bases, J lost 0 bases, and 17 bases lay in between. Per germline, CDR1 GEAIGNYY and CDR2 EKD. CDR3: CACDTVGIQGPSWDTRQMFF. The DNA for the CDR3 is TGTGCCTGTGACACCGTGGGAATACAGGGGCCCTCCTGGGACACCCGACAGATGTTTTTC.

The CDR3 DNA reads as TGTGCCTGTGACGCCGTTCATTGGGGGCCCTGGGACACCCGACAGATGTTTTTC. Its protein is CACDAVHWGPWDTRQMFF. The chain employs TRDV2 and TRDJ3; D perhaps matches TRDD3 (6 bases). V was clipped by 3 bases and J by 2 bases, with 16 bases between them. Germline CDR1 and CDR2: GEAIGNYY and EKD. The CDR3 spans 18 residues.

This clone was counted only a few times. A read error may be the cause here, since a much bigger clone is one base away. CDR3 nucleotides: TGTGCCTGTGCCACCGTACTGGGGGACCCGGCTTTGACAGCACAACTCTTCTTT. It translates to CACATVLGDPALTAQLFF. The chain combines TRDV2 with TRDJ2, with 9 positions matching TRDD3. This CDR3 has 18 residues. The germline gives CDR1 GEAIGNYY, CDR2 EKD.

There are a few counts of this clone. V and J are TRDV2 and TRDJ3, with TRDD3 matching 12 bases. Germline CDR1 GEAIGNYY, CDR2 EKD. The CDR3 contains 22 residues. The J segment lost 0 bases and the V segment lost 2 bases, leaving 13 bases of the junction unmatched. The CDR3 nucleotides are TGTGCCTGTGACAAAGTACTGGGGGATACTTTCCCCGGCTCCTGGGACACCCGACAGATGTTTTTC. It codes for CACDKVLGDTFPGSWDTRQMFF.

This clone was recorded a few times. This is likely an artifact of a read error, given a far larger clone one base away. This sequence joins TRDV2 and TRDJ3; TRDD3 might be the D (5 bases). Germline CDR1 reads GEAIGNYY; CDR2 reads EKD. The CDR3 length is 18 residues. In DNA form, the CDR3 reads TGTGCCTGTGACACTATTGGGATCGGCTCCTGGGACAACCGACAGATGTTTTTC. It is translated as CACDTIGIGSWDNRQMFF.

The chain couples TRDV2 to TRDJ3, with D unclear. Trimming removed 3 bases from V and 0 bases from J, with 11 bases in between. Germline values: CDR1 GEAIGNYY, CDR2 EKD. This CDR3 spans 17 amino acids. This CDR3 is CACDQIGSSWDTRQMFF. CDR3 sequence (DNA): TGTGCCTGTGACCAGATCGGAAGCTCCTGGGACACCCGACAGATGTTTTTC.

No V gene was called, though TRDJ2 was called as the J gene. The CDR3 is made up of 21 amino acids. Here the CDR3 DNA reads TGTGCTCTTGGGGAATGGTCCGGGGGGGGTGGGGGTCCCCCTTTGACAGCACAACTCTTCTTT. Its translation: CALGEWSGGGGGPPLTAQLFF.

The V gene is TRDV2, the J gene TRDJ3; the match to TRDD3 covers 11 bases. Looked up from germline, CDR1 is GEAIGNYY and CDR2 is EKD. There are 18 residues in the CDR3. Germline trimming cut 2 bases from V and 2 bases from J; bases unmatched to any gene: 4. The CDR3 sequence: CACDNLLGDTWDTRQMFF. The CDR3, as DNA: TGTGCCTGTGACAACTTACTGGGGGATACCTGGGACACCCGACAGATGTTTTTC.

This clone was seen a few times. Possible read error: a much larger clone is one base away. DNA of the CDR3: TGTGCCTGTGACACGTCTGTAACGGGGGACCCCCCTTTGACAGCACAACTCTTCTTT. Translating it yields CACDTSVTGDPPLTAQLFF. The V gene is TRDV2, the J gene TRDJ2; tentative D call: TRDD3 (6 bases). The CDR3 extends over 19 amino acids. The V end lost 1 base, the J end lost 0 bases, and 20 bases lay between the germline ends. Germline CDR1 GEAIGNYY, CDR2 EKD.